The entry below describes one T cell receptor (beta chain). Its target is unknown. This sample was taken from a study of early T cells in non-severe SARS-CoV-2 infection. Whole-study results and caveats: VDJdb matches were skewed toward anti-spike CD8 T cell responses.

Germline assignment: CDR1 WNHNN and CDR2 SYGVQD (reference sequence). CDR3 size: 11 residues. The ends were cut back, 7 bases at V and 9 bases at J, with 13 bases in the middle. Separate cDNA molecules each had unique molecular identifiers attached to them. A single record per CDR3 protein comes from TCRdb applying MiXCR to the 5' RACE reads. The sample yields 60,000 to 70,000 distinct CDR3 sequences, roughly 10% seen once. The TCR sequence derives from an adult who was a healthcare worker with PCR-confirmed SARS-CoV-2 infection or an uninfected control (not recorded which). The J gene is TRBJ2-7, the V gene TRBV10-1; a weak D match, TRBD2 (5 bases). The sample consisted of whole blood. The CDR3 DNA reads TGCGCCAGCACCCAGGAGGATACGCAGTACTTC. As protein: CASTQEDTQYF.